This TCR beta chain was observed in a study of T cell responses to AZD1222 COVID-19 vaccine. Study outcomes and limitations: In a largely white British group with more females than males, clonal diversity was possibly underestimated. With dominance at 160-218 and 743-854, vaccine-associated CD4 TCRs spanned spike. Baseline serostatus was positive in only six AZD1222 recipients.

Only in-frame clones appear in the TCRdb table, and some are missing; sequencing was by immunoSEQ multiplex PCR. The repertoire has fewer than 35,000 clones, 91% of them found once; the top ten carry under 60%. Notes on this clone: Its target is unknown.

Per germline, CDR1 GTSNPN and CDR2 SVGIG (reference sequence). The CDR3 covers 13 residues. The V gene end was trimmed by 1 base and the J gene end by 5 bases; junction bases not matched to a gene: 4. This TCR was recovered from an adult in good health. The material was peripheral blood, obtained on day 0 of AZD1222 vaccination. The V call is TRBV30, the J call TRBJ1-1, with 7 positions matching TRBD1. The CDR3 region has the DNA TGTGCCTGGAGTGAACAGGGGTGGACTGAAGCTTTCTTT. Amino acids: CAWSEQGWTEAFF.